This TCR beta chain was obtained from a study of cytomegalovirus exposure and HLA in healthy donors. Likely unrecorded immune exposures existed in these nominally healthy donors. The trim removed 5 bases at V and 4 bases at J, leaving 10 bases unmatched. This CDR3 is built from 15 residues. CDR1 is PRHDT, CDR2 FYEKMQ, per germline (reference sequence). The PCR had 60 Vbeta and 13 Jbeta primers. Only in-frame clones appear in the TCRdb table, and some are missing; sequencing was by immunoSEQ multiplex PCR. Among 90,000 to 100,000 clones listed, 50% to 75% were seen once. With regard to this clone: Its target is unknown.

General study points: Further analysis was carried out later, and it showed several of the most significant clusters appearing linked to common viral pathogens. In an earlier analysis, about 87% or about 30%: the productive usage of most TCR beta V segments.

The TCR originated in a man between 25 and 39 years old in good health and CMV-seronegative. The rearrangement links TRBV13 to TRBJ2-5; 7 bases fit TRBD2. Sequencing was carried out using PBMCs. For the CDR3, the DNA is TGTGCCAGCAGCGCCGGTGGGGGGGGTGGAGAGACCCAGTACTTC. It specifies CASSAGGGGGETQYF.